The T cell receptor beta chain described here comes from a study of T cells in Graves' hyperthyroidism and ophthalmopathy. Study results and limitations: Most expanded thyroid clonotypes above 0.001 recurred in blood.

The CDR3 runs to 15 residues. The V and J ends lost 0 bases and 6 bases, in that order; junction bases with no gene match: 3. Germline V CDR1 and CDR2: SGHDT, YYEEEE. Graves' hyperthyroidism without ophthalmopathy progression within 18 months was termed stable. Patients having uncontrolled infection, another autoimmune disease, pregnancy or lactation were not included. TCR beta CDR3 region amplification was performed from RNA transcripts. Using the HTBI primer set, a first-round RT-PCR was run on the TCR CDR3. One entry per CDR3 protein, called by TCRdb with MiXCR from the multiplex PCR reads. The sample records around 350,000 distinct CDR3 sequences, 20% to 25% being singletons. Concerning this clonotype: The antigen is undetermined.

The sequencing sample was made of blood. The chain uses TRBV5-6 and TRBJ2-3, with TRBD2 identical over 11 bases. This sequence was found in a man aged 45-60 years with Graves' hyperthyroidism. The CDR3 DNA follows: TGTGCCAGCAGCTTGGTGGCTAGCGGGGGGGATACGCAGTATTTT. Amino acids: CASSLVASGGDTQYF.